One and the same sample provided the 24 T cell receptor beta chains below, sequenced in a study of blood T cell repertoires in COVID-19. Measured with immunoSEQ multiplex PCR; TCRdb has only the in-frame clones, and not every one. Of 150,000 to 200,000 clones in the sample, approximately 85% were seen once. The specimen was peripheral blood. The receptor set was obtained from a human donor with active or convalescent COVID-19. The donor label of this sample is uncertain.

This clone was recorded a few times. This specimen includes other DNA sequences encoding the same CDR3. The chain uses TRBV28 and TRBJ1-2, with TRBD1 matching 7 bases. Germline-derived CDR1 and CDR2 are MDHEN and SYDVKM. CDR3 size: 14 residues. V dropped 6 bases and J dropped 3; count of bases not matched to a gene: 7. The CDR3, as DNA: TGTGCCAGCAGAAGGGTAGGGGGCGACTATGGCTACACCTTC. Translated, it gives CASRRVGGDYGYTF.

The chain is built from TRBV2 and TRBJ2-6; TRBD2 is a possible D gene (5 bases). The V and J ends lost 4 bases and 1 base respectively, with 11 bases between them. This CDR3 spans 16 amino acids. CDR1 and CDR2 (germline): SNHLY, FYNNEI. The CDR3 is CASSGTRRSGANVLTF. The CDR3 nucleotides read TGTGCCAGCAGTGGCACGCGGAGGTCTGGGGCCAACGTCCTGACTTTC.

In this sample, this clone turned up a few times. The chain has TRBV9 and TRBJ2-1; D is perhaps TRBD1 (5 bases). The CDR3 totals 17 residues. In germline, CDR1 is SGDLS, CDR2 YYNGEE. Trimming took 3 bases from V and 1 from J, leaving 17 bases between them. CDR3 sequence: CASSGGRGPASYNEQFF. The CDR3 region has the DNA TGTGCCAGCAGCGGTGGAAGGGGCCCGGCATCCTACAATGAGCAGTTCTTC.

The chain carries TRBV7-9 and TRBJ2-1; 12 positions match TRBD2. Germline V CDR1 and CDR2: SEHNR, FQNEAQ (reference sequence). This CDR3 has 15 residues. V trimming: 5 bases; J trimming: 9 bases; junction bases outside the gene matches: 8. This CDR3 is CASSPSLAGGSEQFF. CDR3 sequence (DNA): TGTGCCAGCAGCCCCAGTCTAGCGGGAGGGAGTGAGCAGTTCTTC.

V gene TRBV6-4 combines with J gene TRBJ1-5; TRBD1 matches at 9 bases. CDR1 is MRHNA and CDR2 is SNTAGT in the germline V gene. The ends lost 4 bases at V and 11 bases at J; junction bases unmatched: 9. The CDR3 has 14 amino acids. Written as DNA, the CDR3 is TGTGCCAGCAGTGGGGGACAGGGCCCGGGGTCCCAGCATTTT. Translation: CASSGGQGPGSQHF.

The gene calls are TRBV6-2 or TRBV6-3 and TRBJ2-3; 10 bases align to TRBD2. The CDR3 contains 18 residues. Per germline, CDR1 MNHEY and CDR2 SVGEGT. The V segment lost 0 bases and the J segment 4 bases; nucleotides outside the gene matches: 10. The CDR3 coding sequence is TGTGCCAGCAGTTACTCAGGCACCGGGACTAGCGCCCCAGATACGCAGTATTTT. Amino acids: CASSYSGTGTSAPDTQYF.

The chain links TRBV5-1 to TRBJ2-5; 8 bases map to TRBD1. CDR3 size: 16 residues. Germline CDR1 and CDR2: SGHRS and YFSETQ. With 2 bases clipped from V and 5 bases from J, the junction kept 11 bases outside the gene matches. CDR3 loop: CASSLPKGQVGETQYF. CDR3 coding DNA: TGCGCCAGCAGCTTACCTAAGGGACAGGTCGGGGAGACCCAGTACTTC. The full variable domain, its missing parts supplied by reference TRBV5-1 and TRBJ2-5, is KAGVTQTPRYLIKTRGQQVTLSCSPISGHRSVSWYQQTPGQGLQFLFEYFSETQRNKGNFPGRFSGRQFSNSRSEMNVSTLELGDSALYLCASSLPKGQVGETQYFGPGTRLLVL.

The J gene is TRBJ2-7, the V gene TRBV4-1; 9 bases map to TRBD1. The J segment lost 2 bases and the V segment lost 2 bases, leaving 4 bases of the junction unmatched. Germline loops: CDR1 MGHRA, CDR2 YSYEKL. The CDR3 extends over 15 amino acids. This chain's CDR3 is CASSQSTGGPYEQYF. DNA of the CDR3: TGCGCCAGCAGCCAATCAACAGGGGGCCCCTACGAGCAGTACTTC.

The V gene is TRBV9, the J gene TRBJ2-7; D is possibly TRBD2 (5 bases). Germline V lookup: CDR1 SGDLS, CDR2 YYNGEE. V was clipped by 3 bases and J by 8 bases, with 12 bases between them. The CDR3 consists of 12 residues. CDR3 in DNA: TGTGCCAGCAGCGGTTACGGGAAACAGCAGTACTTC. Residues: CASSGYGKQQYF.

There are a few counts of this clone. This chain connects TRBV7-3 to TRBJ2-3; 9 bases map to TRBD1. CDR3 length: 15 residues. CDR1 is SGHTA and CDR2 is FQGTGA in the germline V gene. V was clipped by 4 bases and J by 0 bases; unmatched bases: 2. The CDR3 region is CASSSTGGSTDTQYF. Here the CDR3 DNA reads TGTGCCAGCAGCTCAACAGGGGGCAGCACAGATACGCAGTATTTT.

The chain employs TRBV2 and TRBJ2-1, with TRBD2 as a possible D gene (6 bases). This CDR3 contains 13 residues. CDR1 is SNHLY and CDR2 is FYNNEI in the germline V gene. Trimming took 8 bases from V and 13 from J, leaving 21 bases between them. The CDR3 reads CASAVKAGTLQFF. The CDR3 nucleotides are TGTGCCAGCGCCGTTAAGGCGGGGACTCTACAGTTCTTC.

The chain links TRBV5-1 to TRBJ2-3; D might be TRBD2 (5 bases). The CDR3 length is 14 residues. V was cut by 5 bases and J by 4 bases, with 14 bases left in between. The germline V gene encodes CDR1 SGHRS and CDR2 YFSETQ. The CDR3 loop is CASSHGNAADTQYF. CDR3 in DNA: TGCGCCAGCAGTCACGGGAATGCCGCAGATACGCAGTATTTT.

This clone was detected once. The gene calls are TRBV7-9 and TRBJ1-2, with D hard to call. Deletions cut 8 bases from V and 4 bases from J, with 17 bases between. CDR1 and CDR2 from the germline V gene are SEHNR and FQNEAQ (reference sequence). The CDR3 extends over 14 amino acids. Written as DNA, the CDR3 is TGTGCCAGCGGTCCCGTTGACCGGGGCTATGGCTACACCTTC. It encodes CASGPVDRGYGYTF.

This sequence joins TRBV2 and TRBJ2-1; maybe TRBD2 (6 bases). In germline, CDR1 is SNHLY, CDR2 FYNNEI. The CDR3 is 13 residues long. The germline V and J ends were trimmed by 7 bases and 6 bases, with 13 bases remaining between them. This CDR3 is CASTGGLPNEQFF. Written as DNA, the CDR3 is TGTGCCAGCACGGGCGGACTACCCAATGAGCAGTTCTTC.

This clone was found once. The rearrangement uses TRBV28 and TRBJ2-7; 10 nucleotides match TRBD1. V lost 5 bases to trimming and J lost 0 bases; unmatched junction nucleotides: 13. This CDR3 comprises 18 residues. Germline CDR1 reads MDHEN; CDR2 reads SYDVKM. The CDR3 is CASSPRDRGPNSSYEQYF. The CDR3 DNA sequence: TGTGCCAGCAGTCCCCGGGACAGGGGCCCTAACTCCTCCTACGAGCAGTACTTC.

This sequence joins TRBV19 and TRBJ1-1, with TRBD1 matching over 9 bases. The CDR3 has 14 residues. Per germline, CDR1 LNHDA and CDR2 SQIVND (reference sequence). Trimming took 4 bases from V and 5 from J; bases not matched to a gene: 5. The DNA for the CDR3 is TGTGCCAGTAGTAGCGAGGGACAGGGTACTGAAGCTTTCTTT. Protein: CASSSEGQGTEAFF.

CDR3 nucleotides: TGTGCCAGCAGCATCCCGGGACAGGGGAGGGATGAGCAGTTCTTC. Its translation is CASSIPGQGRDEQFF. The chain links TRBV28 to TRBJ2-1, with 10 nucleotides matching TRBD1. The CDR3 has 15 residues. V lost 6 bases to trimming and J lost 8 bases; unmatched junction nucleotides: 10. Germline CDR1 and CDR2: MDHEN and SYDVKM.

The V call is TRBV11-3, the J call TRBJ2-7; D call uncertain. Trimming left V 4 bases short and J 5 bases short, with 12 bases between. CDR3 length: 13 residues. Germline V gene lookup returns CDR1 SGHNT and CDR2 YENEEA. In nucleotides, the CDR3 is TGTGCCAGCAGCTCCCCTCTAGGAGACGAGCAGTACTTC. Protein sequence: CASSSPLGDEQYF.

This chain joins TRBV7-2 and TRBJ2-2, with 13 bases aligning to TRBD2. The length of the CDR3 is 16 residues. Germline V lookup: CDR1 SGHTA, CDR2 FQGNSA. Germline trimming cut 4 bases from V and 4 bases from J; bases unmatched to any gene: 3. The CDR3: CASSSGLAGVTGELFF. In DNA, the CDR3 is TGTGCCAGCAGCTCCGGACTAGCGGGAGTCACCGGGGAGCTGTTTTTT. The full variable domain, its missing parts supplied by reference TRBV7-2 and TRBJ2-2, is GAGVSQSPSNKVTEKGKDVELRCDPISGHTALYWYRQSLGQGLEFLIYFQGNSAPDKSGLPSDRFSAERTGGSVSTLTIQRTQQEDSAVYLCASSSGLAGVTGELFFGEGSRLTVL.

V and J are TRBV28 and TRBJ2-2; D ambiguous. This CDR3 contains 12 residues. V was clipped by 5 bases and J by 7 bases, with 8 bases between them. The germline V gene has CDR1 MDHEN and CDR2 SYDVKM. The CDR3 spells CASSLPYGELFF. The CDR3 coding sequence is TGTGCCAGCAGTCTCCCGTACGGGGAGCTGTTTTTT.

V usage is TRBV19 and J usage is TRBJ2-5; D perhaps matches TRBD2 (6 bases). The V gene lost 4 bases and the J gene lost 5 bases, with 14 bases spanning the gap. CDR3 length equals 14 residues. Per germline, CDR1 LNHDA and CDR2 SQIVND (reference sequence). The CDR3 DNA sequence: TGTGCCAGTAGTAGCTATGCTGGAGGGGAGACCCAGTACTTC. Translation: CASSSYAGGETQYF.

The rearrangement uses TRBV14 and TRBJ1-6, with 7 bases fitting TRBD1. The V gene's germline CDR1 is SGHDN and CDR2 FVKESK. V trimming: 4 bases; J trimming: 10 bases; junction bases outside the gene matches: 7. CDR3 length equals 14 residues. The CDR3 spells CASSPGAGGSPLHF. The CDR3 region has the DNA TGTGCCAGCAGCCCCGGGGCAGGGGGATCACCCCTCCACTTT.

The chain joins TRBV5-1 to TRBJ2-2, with TRBD2 as a possible D gene (6 bases). Per germline, CDR1 SGHRS and CDR2 YFSETQ. CDR3 length: 16 amino acids. Trimming took off 0 bases at V and 1 base at J, with 10 bases between the two ends. The CDR3 sequence is CASSLGAGGNTGELFF. The DNA of the CDR3 is TGCGCCAGCAGCTTGGGTGCCGGGGGGAACACCGGGGAGCTGTTTTTT.

V and J are TRBV14 and TRBJ1-1, with 9 bases that match TRBD1. With 4 bases clipped from V and 5 bases from J, the junction kept 11 bases outside the gene matches. Germline CDR1 SGHDN, CDR2 FVKESK. The CDR3 has 16 residues. The CDR3 DNA follows: TGTGCCAGCAGCCCTATGACAGGGGGAAGTAAAACTGAAGCTTTCTTT. This gives the protein CASSPMTGGSKTEAFF.